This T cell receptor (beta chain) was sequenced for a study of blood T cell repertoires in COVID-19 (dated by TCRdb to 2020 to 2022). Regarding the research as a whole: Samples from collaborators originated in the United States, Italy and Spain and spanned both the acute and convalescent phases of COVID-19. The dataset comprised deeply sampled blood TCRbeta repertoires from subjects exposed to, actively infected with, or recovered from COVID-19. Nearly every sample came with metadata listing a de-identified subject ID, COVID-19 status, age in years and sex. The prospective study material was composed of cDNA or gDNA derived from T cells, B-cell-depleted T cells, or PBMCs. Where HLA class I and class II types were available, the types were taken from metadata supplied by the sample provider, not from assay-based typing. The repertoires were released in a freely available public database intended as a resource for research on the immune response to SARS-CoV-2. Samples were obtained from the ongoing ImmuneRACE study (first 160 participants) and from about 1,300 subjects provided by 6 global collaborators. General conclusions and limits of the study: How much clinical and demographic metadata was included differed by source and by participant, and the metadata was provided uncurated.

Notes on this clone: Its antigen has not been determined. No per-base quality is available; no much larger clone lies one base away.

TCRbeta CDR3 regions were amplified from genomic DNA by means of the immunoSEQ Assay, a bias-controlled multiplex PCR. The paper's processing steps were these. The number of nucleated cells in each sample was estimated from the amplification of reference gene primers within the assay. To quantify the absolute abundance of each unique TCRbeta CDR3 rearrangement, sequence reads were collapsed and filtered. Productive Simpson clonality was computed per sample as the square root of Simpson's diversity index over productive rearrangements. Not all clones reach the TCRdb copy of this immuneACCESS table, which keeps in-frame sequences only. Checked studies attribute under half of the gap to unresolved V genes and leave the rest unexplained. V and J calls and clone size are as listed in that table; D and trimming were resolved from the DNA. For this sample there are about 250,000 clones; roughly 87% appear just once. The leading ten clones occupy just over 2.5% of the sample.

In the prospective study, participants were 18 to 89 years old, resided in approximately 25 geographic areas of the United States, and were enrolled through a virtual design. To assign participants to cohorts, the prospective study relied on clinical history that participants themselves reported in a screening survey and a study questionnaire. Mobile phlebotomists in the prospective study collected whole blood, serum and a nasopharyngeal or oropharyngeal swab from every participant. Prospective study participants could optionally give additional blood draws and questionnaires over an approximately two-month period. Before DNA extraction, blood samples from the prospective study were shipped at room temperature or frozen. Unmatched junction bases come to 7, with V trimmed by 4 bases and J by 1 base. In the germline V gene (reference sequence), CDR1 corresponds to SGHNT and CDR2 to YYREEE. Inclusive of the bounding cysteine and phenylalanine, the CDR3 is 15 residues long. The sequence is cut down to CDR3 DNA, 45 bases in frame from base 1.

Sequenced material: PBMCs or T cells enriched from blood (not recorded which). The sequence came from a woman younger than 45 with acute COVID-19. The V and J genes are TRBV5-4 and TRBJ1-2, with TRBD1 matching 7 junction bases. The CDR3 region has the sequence CASSPTGAGNYGYTF. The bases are TGTGCCAGCAGCCCAACAGGGGCGGGTAACTATGGCTACACCTTC.